This TCR beta chain was retrieved from a study of graft-versus-host responses after intestinal transplantation. Study-level background: Recipients across the board were started on anti-thymocyte globulin induction, then kept on tacrolimus and steroids for 2 to 4 years. Findings and caveats of the study: An association linked early post-transplant HvG declines with peak circulating GvH clone levels.

Assay: immunoSEQ multiplex PCR; the TCRdb copy retains only in-frame clones and omits some. The table shows some 40,000 clones, with more than 80% occurring only once. The germline V and J ends were trimmed by 4 bases and 3 bases, with 6 bases remaining between them. The CDR3 loop spans 12 amino acids. The germline V gene has CDR1 MDHEN and CDR2 SYDVKM. As concerns this clone: Its target is not known.

The TCR was taken from a human patient who received an intestinal transplant, so some T cells may come from the graft donor. The sample in question was PBMCs, obtained 700 to 850 days after intestinal transplantation. The rearrangement uses TRBV28 and TRBJ2-5, with D possibly being TRBD1 (6 bases). The CDR3 spells CASSWTEETQYF. DNA of the CDR3: TGTGCCAGCAGTTGGACAGAAGAGACCCAGTACTTC.